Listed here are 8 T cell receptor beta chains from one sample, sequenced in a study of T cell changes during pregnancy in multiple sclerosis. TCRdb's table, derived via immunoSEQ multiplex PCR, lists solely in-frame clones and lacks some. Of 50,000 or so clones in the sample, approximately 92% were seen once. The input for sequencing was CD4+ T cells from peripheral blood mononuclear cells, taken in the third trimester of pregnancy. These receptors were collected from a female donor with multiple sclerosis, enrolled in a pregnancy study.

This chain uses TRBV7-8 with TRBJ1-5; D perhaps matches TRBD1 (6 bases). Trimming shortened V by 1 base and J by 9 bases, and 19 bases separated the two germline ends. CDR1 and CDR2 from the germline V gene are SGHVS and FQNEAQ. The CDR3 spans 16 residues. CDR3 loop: CASSLVAGASKGPQHF. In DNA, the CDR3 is TGTGCCAGCAGCTTAGTGGCAGGGGCCTCCAAGGGGCCCCAGCATTTT.

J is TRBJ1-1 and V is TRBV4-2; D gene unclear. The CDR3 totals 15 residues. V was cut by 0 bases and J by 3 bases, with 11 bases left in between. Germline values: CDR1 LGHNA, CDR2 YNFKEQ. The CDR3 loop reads CASSQEGRRDTEAFF. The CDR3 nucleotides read TGTGCCAGCAGCCAAGAGGGCAGGCGGGACACTGAAGCTTTCTTT.

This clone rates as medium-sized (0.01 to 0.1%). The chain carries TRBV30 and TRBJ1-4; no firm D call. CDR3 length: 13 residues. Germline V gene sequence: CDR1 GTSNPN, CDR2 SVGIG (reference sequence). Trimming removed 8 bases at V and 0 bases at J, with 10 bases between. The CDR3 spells CAQQEATNEKLFF. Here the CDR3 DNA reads TGTGCCCAGCAGGAGGCAACTAATGAAAAACTGTTTTTT.

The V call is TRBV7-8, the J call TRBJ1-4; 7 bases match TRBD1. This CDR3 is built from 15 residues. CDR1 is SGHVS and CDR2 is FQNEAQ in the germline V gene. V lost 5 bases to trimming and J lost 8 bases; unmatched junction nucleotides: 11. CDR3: CASSPAGTEAEKLFF. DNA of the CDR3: TGTGCCAGCAGCCCAGCCGGGACAGAGGCCGAAAAACTGTTTTTT.

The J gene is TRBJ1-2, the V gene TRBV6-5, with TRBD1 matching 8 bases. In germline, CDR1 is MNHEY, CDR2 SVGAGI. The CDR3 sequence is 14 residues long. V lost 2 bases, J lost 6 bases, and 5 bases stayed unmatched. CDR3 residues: CASSYTNRGNGYTF. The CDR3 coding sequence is TGTGCCAGCAGTTACACCAACAGGGGGAATGGCTACACCTTC.

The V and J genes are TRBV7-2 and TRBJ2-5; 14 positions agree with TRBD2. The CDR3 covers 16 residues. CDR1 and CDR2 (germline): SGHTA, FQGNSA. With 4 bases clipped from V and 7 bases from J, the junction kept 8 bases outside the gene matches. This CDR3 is CASSSWTSGGRGTQYF. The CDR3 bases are TGTGCCAGCAGCTCCTGGACTAGCGGGGGGAGGGGGACCCAGTACTTC.

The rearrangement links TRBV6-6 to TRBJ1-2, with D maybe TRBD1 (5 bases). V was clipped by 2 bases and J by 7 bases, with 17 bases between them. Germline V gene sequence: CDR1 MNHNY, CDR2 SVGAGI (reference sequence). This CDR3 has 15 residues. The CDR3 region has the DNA TGTGCCAGCAGTTACGTGTCAGGGCAGTTTGGTGGCTACACCTTC. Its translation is CASSYVSGQFGGYTF.

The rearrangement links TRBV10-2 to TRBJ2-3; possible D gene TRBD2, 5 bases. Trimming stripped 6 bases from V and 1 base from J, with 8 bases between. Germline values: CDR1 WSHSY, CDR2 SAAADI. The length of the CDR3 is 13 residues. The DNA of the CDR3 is TGCGCCAGCAGGGGTAGCGGCACAGATACGCAGTATTTT. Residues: CASRGSGTDTQYF.